This TCR beta chain comes out of a study of CD8 T cells in Susac syndrome. Study-level information: Intravenous immunoglobulin alone or corticosteroids were being given to patients with Susac syndrome at blood draw, unless they were therapy-naive.

In regard to this clonotype: Its cognate antigen is unknown.

RNA, at about 0.5 to 1 ug, was reverse transcribed with random hexamers. TCRdb re-derived calls from the immunoSEQ multiplex PCR reads in MiXCR, one entry per CDR3 protein. The data show tens of thousands of distinct CDR3 sequences, roughly 93% seen once. Trimming stripped 1 base from V and 5 bases from J, with 6 bases between. The CDR3 sequence is 12 residues long. Germline loops: CDR1 SGHTA, CDR2 FQGNSA. Overall study results and limits: Susac syndrome CD8+ repertoires were clonally expanded, most strongly in CD8+ TEMRA cells.

The chain is built from TRBV7-2 and TRBJ2-7; weak D call: TRBD1 (5 bases). The source is a human donor with Susac syndrome. Material for sequencing was CD8+ T cells from PBMCs. The CDR3 is CASSLDRNEQYF. As DNA, the CDR3 is TGTGCCAGCAGCTTAGACAGGAACGAGCAGTACTTC. Based on the CDR3 plus reference TRBV7-2 and TRBJ2-7, the full variable domain is GAGVSQSPSNKVTEKGKDVELRCDPISGHTALYWYRQSLGQGLEFLIYFQGNSAPDKSGLPSDRFSAERTGGSVSTLTIQRTQQEDSAVYLCASSLDRNEQYFGPGTRLTVT.